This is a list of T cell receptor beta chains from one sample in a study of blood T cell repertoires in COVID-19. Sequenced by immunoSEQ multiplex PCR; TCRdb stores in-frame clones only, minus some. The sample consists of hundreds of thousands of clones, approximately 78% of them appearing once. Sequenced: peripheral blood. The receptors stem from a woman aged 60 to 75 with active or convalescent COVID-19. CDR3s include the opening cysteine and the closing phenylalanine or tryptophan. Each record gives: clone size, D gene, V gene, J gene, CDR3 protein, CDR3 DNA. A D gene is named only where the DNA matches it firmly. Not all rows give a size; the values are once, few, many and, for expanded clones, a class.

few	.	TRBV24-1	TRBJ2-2	CATSTEQAGELFF	TGTGCCACCAGTACCGAACAGGCCGGGGAGCTGTTTTTT
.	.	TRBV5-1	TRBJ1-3	CASGEGSGNTIYF	TGCGCCAGCGGGGAGGGGTCTGGAAACACCATATATTTT
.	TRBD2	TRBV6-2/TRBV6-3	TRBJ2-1	CASSPIAGGRYNEQFF	TGTGCCAGCAGTCCAATAGCGGGGGGGCGATACAATGAGCAGTTCTTC
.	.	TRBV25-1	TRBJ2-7	CASSESGFSYEQYF	TGTGCCAGCAGTGAATCGGGGTTCTCCTACGAGCAGTACTTC
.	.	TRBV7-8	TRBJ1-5	CASSFEGVRQPQHF	TGTGCCAGCAGCTTCGAAGGGGTCAGGCAGCCCCAGCATTTT
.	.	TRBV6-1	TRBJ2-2	CARSAGPGELFF	TGTGCCAGATCCGCGGGACCCGGGGAGCTGTTTTTT
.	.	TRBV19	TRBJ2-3	CASSMGQGTDTQYF	TGTGCCAGTAGTATGGGTCAGGGTACAGATACGCAGTATTTT
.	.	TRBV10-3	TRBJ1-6	CAISSADSNNSPLHF	TGTGCCATCAGTTCGGCCGACAGCAATAATTCACCCCTCCACTTT
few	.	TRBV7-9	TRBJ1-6	CASSSITGNSPLHF	TGTGCCAGCAGCTCAATCACTGGTAATTCACCCCTCCACTTT
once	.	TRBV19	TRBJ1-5	CASRTRYEVSLVDQPQHF	TGTGCCAGTAGAACACGATACGAGGTCAGCCTTGTGGATCAGCCCCAGCATTTT
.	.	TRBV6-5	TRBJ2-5	CASSRQAQETQYF	TGTGCCAGCAGCCGACAGGCTCAAGAGACCCAGTACTTC
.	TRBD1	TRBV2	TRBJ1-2	CASRGQGGYGYTF	TGTGCCAGCAGGGGACAGGGCGGCTATGGCTACACCTTC
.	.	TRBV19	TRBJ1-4	CATTDGGNGNEKLFF	TGTGCCACCACGGACGGGGGTAATGGTAATGAAAAACTGTTTTTT
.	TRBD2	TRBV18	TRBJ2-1	CASSPFISGDSSYNEQFF	TGTGCCAGCTCACCATTTATTAGCGGGGATAGCTCCTACAATGAGCAGTTCTTC
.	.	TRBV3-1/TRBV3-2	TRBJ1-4	CASSQGAEKLFF	TGTGCCAGCAGCCAAGGGGCCGAAAAACTGTTTTTT
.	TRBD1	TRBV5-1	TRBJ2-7	CASSAGQGGNYEQYF	TGCGCCAGCAGCGCGGGACAGGGAGGTAACTACGAGCAGTACTTC
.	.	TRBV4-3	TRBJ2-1	CASSQEWYTGYNEQFF	TGCGCCAGCAGCCAAGAGTGGTATACAGGGTACAATGAGCAGTTCTTC
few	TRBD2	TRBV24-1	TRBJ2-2	CATSDTSGAGTGELFF	TGTGCCACCAGTGATACTAGCGGGGCGGGCACCGGGGAGCTGTTTTTT
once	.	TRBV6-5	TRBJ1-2	CASRTTEAGGYTF	TGTGCCAGCAGAACCACAGAGGCGGGGGGCTACACCTTC
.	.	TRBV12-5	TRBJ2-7	CASGLGQIYEQYF	TGTGCTAGTGGTTTAGGACAGATCTACGAGCAGTACTTC
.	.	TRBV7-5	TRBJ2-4	CARSSWTGAQNIQYF	TGTGCCAGAAGCTCGTGGACAGGGGCGCAAAACATTCAGTACTTC
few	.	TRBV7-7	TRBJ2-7	CASSFAPTGYEQYF	TGTGCTAGCAGCTTTGCCCCTACAGGGTACGAGCAGTACTTC
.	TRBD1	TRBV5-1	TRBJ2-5	CASSMTGGREETQYF	TGCGCCAGCAGCATGACAGGGGGCCGGGAAGAGACCCAGTACTTC
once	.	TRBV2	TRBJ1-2	CASSEAGGAYGYTF	TGTGCCAGCAGTGAAGCGGGGGGGGCCTATGGCTACACCTTC
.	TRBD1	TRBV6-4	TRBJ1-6	CASSQDRVGSPLHF	TGTGCCAGCAGTCAGGACAGGGTGGGTTCACCCCTCCACTTT
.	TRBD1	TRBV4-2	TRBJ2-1	CASSQASGTGYNEQFF	TGTGCCAGCAGCCAAGCGTCCGGGACAGGGTACAATGAGCAGTTCTTC
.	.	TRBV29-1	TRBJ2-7	CSVEGFRGTYEQYF	TGCAGCGTTGAAGGTTTTAGGGGCACCTACGAGCAGTACTTC
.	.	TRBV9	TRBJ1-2	CASSSGGNYGYTF	TGTGCCAGCAGCAGCGGAGGTAACTATGGCTACACCTTC
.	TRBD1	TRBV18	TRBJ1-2	CASSQGQGGNDGYTF	TGTGCCAGCTCCCAGGGACAGGGTGGCAATGACGGCTACACCTTC
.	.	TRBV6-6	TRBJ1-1	CASSYQGHTEAFF	TGTGCCAGCAGTTATCAGGGTCACACTGAAGCTTTCTTT
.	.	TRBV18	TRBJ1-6	CASSPVSAGHNSPLHF	TGTGCCAGCTCACCGGTATCAGCAGGGCATAATTCACCCCTCCACTTT
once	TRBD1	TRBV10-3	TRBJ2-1	CAISVEQGIEQFF	TGTGCCATCAGTGTAGAACAGGGGATTGAGCAGTTCTTC
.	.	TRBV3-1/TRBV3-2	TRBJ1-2	CASSQDCWQVVGYTF	TGTGCCAGCAGCCAAGATTGTTGGCAGGTGGTAGGCTACACCTTC
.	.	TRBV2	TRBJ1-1	CASSETGFGNTEAFF	TGTGCCAGCAGTGAGACAGGATTTGGGAACACTGAAGCTTTCTTT
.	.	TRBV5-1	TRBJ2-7	CASSSWGEDEQYF	TGCGCCAGCAGCTCCTGGGGGGAGGACGAGCAGTACTTC
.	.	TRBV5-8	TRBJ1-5	CASSLDRNQPQHF	TGTGCCAGCAGCTTGGACAGGAATCAGCCCCAGCATTTT
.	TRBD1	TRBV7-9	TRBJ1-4	CASSLTGTGREKLFF	TGTGCCAGCAGCCTCACGGGGACAGGGAGGGAAAAACTGTTTTTT
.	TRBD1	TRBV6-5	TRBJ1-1	CASRVQGDTEAFF	TGTGCCAGCAGGGTACAGGGGGACACTGAAGCTTTCTTT
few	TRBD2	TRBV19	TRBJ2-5	CASRPGLAVETQYF	TGTGCCAGTAGACCGGGACTAGCTGTGGAGACCCAGTACTTC
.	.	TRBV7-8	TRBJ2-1	CASSYRRGGDEQFF	TGTGCCAGCAGCTATAGGAGGGGAGGAGATGAGCAGTTCTTC
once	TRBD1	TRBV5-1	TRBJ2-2	CASSWGTGVGTGELFF	TGCGCCAGCAGCTGGGGAACAGGGGTAGGCACCGGGGAGCTGTTTTTT
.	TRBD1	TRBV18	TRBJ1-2	CASSPGGASNYGYTF	TGTGCCAGCTCGCCAGGGGGGGCCTCTAACTATGGCTACACCTTC
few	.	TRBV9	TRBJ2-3	CASSLAQDTQYF	TGTGCCAGCAGCCTAGCCCAGGATACGCAGTATTTT